This TCR beta chain was sequenced for a study of cytotoxic CD8 clonotypes in ibrutinib-treated CLL. The overall study: An average of around 260,000 productive templates and approximately 91,000 productive rearrangements was obtained per sample.

Assay used: immunoSEQ multiplex PCR; TCRdb lists only in-frame clones, some missing. The data hold 130,000 to 150,000 clones, with 79% observed a single time. The germline gives CDR1 LNHDA, CDR2 SQIVND (reference sequence). The length of the CDR3 is 19 residues. V lost 1 base, J lost 10 bases, and 21 bases stayed unmatched. Frozen PBMC stocks contributed 2 to 2.5 micrograms of genomic DNA to the TCR beta libraries. The chain joins TRBV19 to TRBJ1-4; the match to TRBD1 covers 7 bases. The clonotype comes from a human donor with chronic lymphocytic leukemia. Specimen: PBMCs, collected after 12 months of ibrutinib treatment. CDR3 DNA: TGTGCCAGTAGTATAGTAGGACAGGAAGGTGCCCCAGCAAGGGGAAAACTGTTTTTT. Amino acids: CASSIVGQEGAPARGKLFF.